The 29 T cell receptor beta chains reported below all come from one sample, sequenced in a study of blood T cells in healthy people across ages. Combining a sample-barcoded 5' primer with a J-beta primer mix, a second PCR ran for roughly 7 to 12 cycles. Via MiXCR, TCRdb re-called the 5' RACE reads, giving one row per CDR3 protein. The data show over 1,500,000 distinct CDR3 sequences, roughly 43% seen once. Source material: blood. Receptors were obtained from a human donor in good health.

This clonotype was counted between two and nine times. CDR3 protein: CASTPGAGPSYQETQYF. The CDR3 nucleotides are TGTGCCAGCACCCCTGGAGCGGGGCCCTCGTACCAAGAGACCCAGTACTTC. This sequence joins TRBV6-1 and TRBJ2-5; TRBD2 matches 7 bases. The CDR3 totals 17 residues. CDR1 and CDR2 from the germline V gene are MNHNS and SASEGT. J lost 0 bases, V lost 7 bases, and 14 bases had no gene match.

This clonotype was seen more than once but under ten times. The chain recombines TRBV6-1 with TRBJ1-1; D possibly corresponds to TRBD1 (6 bases). This CDR3 contains 13 residues. The V and J ends lost 6 bases and 4 bases respectively, with 12 bases between them. Germline CDR1 reads MNHNS; CDR2 reads SASEGT. This CDR3 reads CASRTGSPTEAFF. In DNA, the CDR3 is TGTGCCAGCAGAACAGGGTCCCCCACTGAAGCTTTCTTT.

A note on this clonotype: This likely comes from a read error, as the CDR3 has no conserved phenylalanine or tryptophan at its end. The V gene is TRBV20-1, the J gene TRBJ1-2; 8 bases are a match to TRBD1. This CDR3 is built from 15 residues. V was clipped by 5 bases and J by 6 bases; unmatched bases: 14. Germline assignment: CDR1 DFQATT and CDR2 SNEGSKA (reference sequence). This chain's CDR3 is CSALYDRQGIHGYTL. For the CDR3, the DNA is TGCAGTGCTCTATACGACCGACAGGGGATCCATGGCTACACCTTA.

The chain employs TRBV29-1 and TRBJ2-1; D gene uncertain. The CDR3 runs 12 residues. Deletions cut 7 bases from V and 10 bases from J, with 17 bases between. CDR1 is SQVTM and CDR2 is ANQGSEA in the germline V gene. In nucleotides, the CDR3 is TGCAGCGCCCTGGCTCCATCCTACGAGCAGTTCTTC. Protein: CSALAPSYEQFF.

The chain has TRBV15 and TRBJ2-1; TRBD1 agrees at 8 bases. There are 13 residues in the CDR3. Germline CDR1 and CDR2: LNHNV and YYDKDF (reference sequence). After removal of 9 bases from V and 5 bases from J, the junction contained 6 bases not matched to a gene. The CDR3 DNA is TGTGCCACGGGCCAGGGGGCTGACAATGAGCAGTTCTTC. Translated: CATGQGADNEQFF. Variable domain in full (rest from reference TRBV15 and TRBJ2-1): DAMVIQNPRYQVTQFGKPVTLSCSQTLNHNVMYWYQQKSSQAPKLLFHYYDKDFNNEADTPDNFQSRRPNTSFCFLDIRSPGLGDTAMYLCATGQGADNEQFFGPGTRLTVL.

This clonotype was counted between two and nine times. Sequence at one end of the junction differs from germline and may be a read error. The chain couples TRBV2 to TRBJ2-7; TRBD2 agrees at 11 bases. Germline-derived CDR1 and CDR2 are SNHLY and FYNNEI. The CDR3 is 15 residues long. DNA of the CDR3: TGTGTCAGCAGTGGTAGCGGGGGGGCGTTCGGCGAGCAGTACTTC. As protein: CVSSGSGGAFGEQYF. The variable domain in full, with the rest retrieved from reference TRBV2 and TRBJ2-7, is EPEVTQTPSHQVTQMGQEVILRCVPISNHLYFYWYRQILGQKVEFLVSFYNNEISEKSEIFDDQFSVERPDGSNFTLKIRSTKLEDSAMYFCVSSGSGGAFGEQYFGPGTRLTVT.

Ten or more counts support this clonotype. The V and J genes are TRBV12-3 or TRBV12-4 and TRBJ2-5; D is perhaps TRBD1 or TRBD2 (5 bases each). V was shortened by 5 bases and J by 5 bases, with 12 bases between the two germline ends. CDR3 length equals 13 residues. Here the CDR3 DNA reads TGTGCCAGCAGTAGGGAAGAGGGGGAGACCCAGTACTTC. This translates into CASSREEGETQYF.

The CDR3 spells CASKFAFSGANVLTF. CDR3 coding DNA: TGTGCCAGTAAATTCGCCTTCTCTGGGGCCAACGTCCTGACTTTC. This chain uses TRBV6-2 or TRBV6-3 with TRBJ2-6; D unclear. Trimming removed 9 bases from V and 0 bases from J, with 12 bases in between. Per the germline V gene, CDR1 is MNHEY and CDR2 is SVGEGT. The CDR3 is 15 residues long.

The J gene is TRBJ2-3, the V gene TRBV20-1; D is tentatively TRBD1 or TRBD2 (5 bases each). This CDR3 region has 15 residues. The V end lost 4 bases, the J end lost 1 base, and 15 bases lay between the germline ends. The germline V gene encodes CDR1 DFQATT and CDR2 SNEGSKA (reference sequence). For the CDR3, the DNA is TGCAGTGCTAATACGGGGCATTCGGGCACAGATACGCAGTATTTT. Its protein product is CSANTGHSGTDTQYF.

The chain is built from TRBV7-2 and TRBJ2-7; tentative D call: TRBD1 (6 bases). Trimming took 4 bases from V and 3 from J, leaving 13 bases between them. Looked up from germline, CDR1 is SGHTA and CDR2 is FQGNSA. The CDR3 spans 14 residues. Written as DNA, the CDR3 is TGTGCCAGCAGCTCCTTCGGCAGGGGCTACGAGCAGTACTTC. This translates into CASSSFGRGYEQYF.

V usage is TRBV4-1 and J usage is TRBJ2-7; tentative D call: TRBD1 (6 bases). The germline gives CDR1 MGHRA, CDR2 YSYEKL. V was trimmed by 4 bases and J by 2 bases, leaving 21 bases between them. The CDR3 spans 17 residues. CDR3 region: CASSPFGLTGITYEQYF. CDR3 bases: TGCGCCAGCAGCCCCTTTGGTCTCACAGGGATAACCTACGAGCAGTACTTC.

This clonotype was recorded a few times. This rearrangement joins TRBV20-1 to TRBJ2-4; 7 bases map to TRBD2. Germline CDR1 reads DFQATT; CDR2 reads SNEGSKA (reference sequence). The CDR3 contains 13 residues. V lost 3 bases to trimming and J lost 6 bases; unmatched junction nucleotides: 5. The CDR3 DNA reads TGCAGTGCTAGCCGGGGGGATGGAAACATTCAGTACTTC. Its translation is CSASRGDGNIQYF.

The chain is built from TRBV7-2 and TRBJ1-4; D ambiguous. CDR3 length: 14 amino acids. Germline loops: CDR1 SGHTA, CDR2 FQGNSA. V lost 3 bases, J lost 7 bases, and 12 bases lay in between. Here the CDR3 reads CASSFSTGGEKLFF. DNA of the CDR3: TGTGCCAGCAGCTTCTCCACTGGCGGTGAAAAACTGTTTTTT.

This rearrangement joins TRBV9 to TRBJ2-3; TRBD2 matches at 7 bases. CDR3 length: 15 residues. The germline CDR1 and CDR2 sequences are SGDLS and YYNGEE. Germline trimming cut 4 bases from V and 0 bases from J; bases unmatched to any gene: 5. The CDR3 is CASSHQAGSTDTQYF. The CDR3 DNA reads TGTGCCAGCAGCCACCAAGCGGGGAGCACAGATACGCAGTATTTT.

The genes are TRBV28 and TRBJ1-2, with a possible D match to TRBD1 (5 bases). Trimming removed 5 bases from V and 7 bases from J, with 11 bases in between. From germline, CDR1 is MDHEN and CDR2 SYDVKM. CDR3 length: 12 amino acids. The CDR3: CASSLREGGYTF. The CDR3 DNA follows: TGTGCCAGCAGTCTCAGGGAGGGTGGCTACACCTTC.

The rearrangement uses TRBV12-3 or TRBV12-4 and TRBJ2-5; TRBD1 might be the D (6 bases). V lost 10 bases to trimming and J lost 3 bases, with 12 bases between them. The CDR3 loop spans 12 amino acids. The DNA for the CDR3 is TGTGCCAATACGACAGGAGAAGAGACCCAGTACTTC. Residues: CANTTGEETQYF.

The chain employs TRBV7-9 and TRBJ2-5; 8 bases match TRBD2. The DNA end is more similar to TRBJ2-7, so the J call may be wrong. Germline V gives CDR1 SEHNR, CDR2 FQNEAQ (reference sequence). The length of the CDR3 is 18 residues. As DNA, the CDR3 is TGTGCCAGCAGACCCGGCTGGGGAGCGGGGGTGCCTACGTACGAGCAGTACTTC. Its translation is CASRPGWGAGVPTYEQYF.

The chain couples TRBV6-6 to TRBJ1-5; the match to TRBD1 covers 8 bases. This CDR3 contains 14 residues. Germline trimming cut 2 bases from V and 7 bases from J; bases unmatched to any gene: 4. The germline V gene has CDR1 MNHNY and CDR2 SVGAGI (reference sequence). The CDR3 loop reads CASSYRTGRQPQHF. The CDR3 nucleotides are TGTGCCAGCAGTTACCGGACAGGGAGACAGCCCCAGCATTTT.

The chain carries TRBV29-1 and TRBJ1-1; D remains unclear. V was clipped by 7 bases and J by 4 bases, with 16 bases between them. CDR3 length equals 13 residues. Germline-derived CDR1 and CDR2 are SQVTM and ANQGSEA. Here the CDR3 reads CSGTPTLGTEAFF. CDR3 sequence (DNA): TGCAGCGGGACCCCGACTCTTGGCACTGAAGCTTTCTTT.

About this clonotype: It may be a read error: a sequence one base away is much more abundant. V is TRBV7-2 and J is TRBJ2-1; TRBD2 agrees at 10 bases. The CDR3 length is 15 residues. The germline V gene has CDR1 SGHTA and CDR2 FQGNSA. The CDR3 region has the DNA TGTGCCGGCAGCTTACTAGCGGGGCAGTACAATGAGCAGTTCTTC. Protein product: CAGSLLAGQYNEQFF.

This chain links TRBV7-9 with TRBJ2-1; TRBD2 matches at 12 bases. The CDR3 consists of 16 residues. The germline V gene has CDR1 SEHNR and CDR2 FQNEAQ (reference sequence). With 6 bases clipped from V and 7 bases from J, the junction kept 10 bases outside the gene matches. The CDR3 nucleotides read TGTGCCAGCAGTTTACTAGCGGGGGGACACTTTAATGAGCAGTTCTTC. Residues: CASSLLAGGHFNEQFF.

V gene TRBV7-9 combines with J gene TRBJ2-3, with D unclear. The V gene lost 1 base and the J gene lost 8 bases, with 19 bases spanning the gap. The CDR3 runs 16 residues. CDR1 is SEHNR and CDR2 is FQNEAQ in the germline V gene (reference sequence). As DNA, the CDR3 is TGTGCCAGCAGCTTAGGGGTAGGCCAGGAGCAGAGTACGCAGTATTTT. It specifies CASSLGVGQEQSTQYF.

The V gene is TRBV6-2 or TRBV6-3, the J gene TRBJ2-1, with 10 bases matching TRBD2. The CDR3 extends over 15 amino acids. After removal of 7 bases from V and 8 bases from J, the junction contained 11 bases not matched to a gene. Germline lookup yields CDR1 MNHEY and CDR2 SVGEGT. CDR3 amino acids: CASNYASGGGDEQFF. The CDR3, as DNA: TGTGCCAGCAACTACGCTAGCGGGGGAGGAGATGAGCAGTTCTTC.

This clonotype was seen ten or more times. In DNA, the CDR3 is TGTGCCAGCAGCCCTGGGAGGAACTATGGCTACACCTTC. It translates to CASSPGRNYGYTF. J is TRBJ1-2 and V is TRBV6-2 or TRBV6-3; D gene unclear. The V end was cut by 6 bases, the J end by 2 bases, with 10 bases between. CDR3 size: 13 residues. CDR1 and CDR2 (germline): MNHEY, SVGEGT.

This clonotype has only one observation. CDR3 nucleotides: TGTGCCAGCAGCTCCCAGGGGGAGGTCGGGGAGCTGTTTTTT. Its translation: CASSSQGEVGELFF. This rearrangement joins TRBV7-3 to TRBJ2-2; a weak D match, TRBD1 (7 bases). The CDR3 extends over 14 amino acids. The germline gives CDR1 SGHTA, CDR2 FQGTGA. V lost 4 bases and J lost 7, with 13 bases in between.

The chain couples TRBV9 to TRBJ2-3; TRBD2 matches 8 bases. From germline, CDR1 is SGDLS and CDR2 YYNGEE. The CDR3 is 16 amino acids. After removal of 4 bases from V and 0 bases from J, the junction contained 7 bases not matched to a gene. The CDR3 protein is CASSPQLAVSTDTQYF. The CDR3, as DNA: TGTGCCAGCAGCCCTCAACTAGCGGTAAGCACAGATACGCAGTATTTT.

The chain joins TRBV10-3 to TRBJ2-5, with D possibly being TRBD1 or TRBD2 (5 bases each). The J call may be faulty, since TRBJ2-7 better matches the DNA end. The CDR3 length is 12 residues. Germline CDR1 reads ENHRY; CDR2 reads SYGVKD. CDR3: CATGPRDGEQYF. CDR3 nucleotide sequence: TGTGCCACGGGCCCTCGGGACGGCGAGCAGTACTTC.

This chain links TRBV5-6 with TRBJ1-2; 8 bases align to TRBD1. The CDR3 runs 16 residues. V lost 4 bases and J lost 8; bases outside the gene matches: 16. CDR1 SGHDT and CDR2 YYEEEE come from the germline V gene. This chain's CDR3 is CASSPPGQVGYGGYTF. The CDR3, as DNA: TGTGCCAGCAGCCCCCCGGGACAGGTGGGTTATGGCGGCTACACCTTC. The full variable domain, in which reference TRBV5-6 and TRBJ1-2 provide the parts outside the CDR3, is DAGVTQSPTHLIKTRGQQVTLRCSPKSGHDTVSWYQQALGQGPQFIFQYYEEEERQRGNFPDRFSGHQFPNYSSELNVNALLLGDSALYLCASSPPGQVGYGGYTFGSGTRLTVV.

In DNA, the CDR3 is TGTGCCATCAGTGGCCTACAGGCGTCCAGCAATGAGCAGTTCTTC. Translation gives CAISGLQASSNEQFF. The chain employs TRBV10-3 and TRBJ2-1; D perhaps matches TRBD1 (5 bases). Looked up from germline, CDR1 is ENHRY and CDR2 is SYGVKD. This CDR3 contains 15 residues. The V and J ends lost 4 bases and 6 bases respectively, with 16 bases between them.